Presented here are 29 T cell receptor beta chains from one specimen sequenced in a study of T cell repertoires in cytomegalovirus infection. TCRdb used MiXCR to reprocess the reads, holding one entry per CDR3 protein. The sample has about 680,000 distinct CDR3 sequences, approximately 24% seen once. Input material: CD8+ T cells from PBMCs. Source of these receptors: a human donor in good health (CMV status not recorded). Some clones in this sample may be carry-over from other donors' samples.

The chain has TRBV25-1 and TRBJ1-2, with TRBD1 matching 8 bases. CDR1 and CDR2 from the germline V gene are MGHDK and SYGVNS. There are 15 residues in the CDR3. The J segment lost 1 base and the V segment lost 1 base, leaving 2 bases of the junction unmatched. The CDR3 bases are TGTGCCAGCAGTGAATGGGGACAGGTTAACTATGGCTACACCTTC. It encodes CASSEWGQVNYGYTF.

This clonotype was seen at least ten times. The chain recombines TRBV7-9 with TRBJ2-7; D is undetermined. The V end lost 2 bases, the J end lost 3 bases, and 2 bases lay between the germline ends. The CDR3 consists of 11 residues. From germline, CDR1 is SEHNR and CDR2 FQNEAQ (reference sequence). CDR3 region: CASSLNYEQYF. CDR3 bases: TGTGCCAGCAGCTTAAACTACGAGCAGTACTTC.

The V and J genes are TRBV20-1 and TRBJ2-7; 9 bases are shared with TRBD1. Trimming removed 3 bases from V and 3 bases from J; junction bases left unmatched: 9. Germline lookup yields CDR1 DFQATT and CDR2 SNEGSKA (reference sequence). This CDR3 is 15 amino acids long. In DNA, the CDR3 is TGCAGTGCTAGCCCCTTACAGGGGGCACTCTACGAGCAGTACGTC. Its protein product is CSASPLQGALYEQYV.

This clonotype was seen a handful of times. CDR3 sequence (DNA): TGTGCCAGCAGCCCTAAGGAGCGGGGGGGCTATGAGCAGTTCTTC. Its translation is CASSPKERGGYEQFF. The J gene is TRBJ2-1, the V gene TRBV7-4, with TRBD2 matching 10 bases. The CDR3 has 15 amino acids. Trimming at V came to 5 bases and at J to 8 bases, leaving 9 bases not matched to a gene. Germline CDR1 and CDR2: SGHVT and SQSDAQ.

CDR3 sequence reads: CAISELGPTSGANVLTF. The CDR3 region has the DNA TGTGCCATCAGTGAGCTGGGACCAACCTCTGGGGCCAACGTCCTGACTTTC. This chain joins TRBV10-3 and TRBJ2-6; D assignment may be TRBD1 or TRBD2 (5 bases each). V was cut by 2 bases and J by 0 bases, with 11 bases left in between. CDR3 size: 17 residues. Germline lookup yields CDR1 ENHRY and CDR2 SYGVKD.

The V gene is TRBV12-5, the J gene TRBJ2-1; the D is unclear. From germline, CDR1 is LGHNT and CDR2 FRNRAP. Trimming stripped 6 bases from V and 4 bases from J, with 16 bases between. CDR3 length: 15 amino acids. In nucleotides, the CDR3 is TGTGCTAGTGGCCTCGACACCCTTCAATACAATGAGCAGTTCTTC. This translates into CASGLDTLQYNEQFF.

Comments on this clonotype: Being one base from a much bigger clone, this may be a read error. J is TRBJ1-1 and V is TRBV7-6; TRBD1 is a possible D gene (6 bases). Trimming took 2 bases from V and 0 from J, leaving 16 bases between them. Germline V gives CDR1 SGHVS, CDR2 FNYEAQ. The CDR3 is 17 amino acids. CDR3 coding DNA: TGTGCCAGCAGCTTATCGGGGGCCCCCACCATGAACACTGAAGCTTTCTTT. It specifies CASSLSGAPTMNTEAFF.

There are many counts of this clonotype. V is TRBV7-8 and J is TRBJ2-1, with 10 bases fitting TRBD1. In germline, CDR1 is SGHVS, CDR2 FQNEAQ. Losses at the gene ends were 5 bases for V and 0 bases for J; bases not matched to a gene: 10. This CDR3 is built from 18 residues. The CDR3 region has the DNA TGTGCCAGCAGCCTACGGGACAGGGGAGTACTCTCCTACAATGAGCAGTTCTTC. This translates into CASSLRDRGVLSYNEQFF.

At least ten counts were recorded for this clonotype. V gene TRBV28 combines with J gene TRBJ2-1, with D possibly TRBD1 on 5 matching bases. The CDR3 loop spans 15 amino acids. Trimming cost V 6 bases and J 2 bases, with 14 bases left between them. Germline V lookup: CDR1 MDHEN, CDR2 SYDVKM. The CDR3 reads CASSPGAGTYNEQFF. The CDR3 nucleotides read TGTGCCAGCAGCCCCGGCGCAGGGACCTACAATGAGCAGTTCTTC.

In this sample, this clonotype turned up many times. V is TRBV7-9 and J is TRBJ2-7, with TRBD2 matching over 9 bases. With 0 bases clipped from V and 2 bases from J, the junction kept 8 bases outside the gene matches. Germline V gives CDR1 SEHNR, CDR2 FQNEAQ (reference sequence). CDR3 length: 17 residues. CDR3 sequence: CASSLAPSGAWPYEQYF. The CDR3 DNA is TGTGCCAGCAGCTTAGCGCCTAGCGGGGCCTGGCCCTACGAGCAGTACTTC.

This clonotype was picked up a small number of times. This may come from a read error, since a much larger clone is one base off. The rearrangement joins TRBV7-8 to TRBJ2-6, with D hard to call. The CDR3 is 15 residues long. Germline V lookup: CDR1 SGHVS, CDR2 FQNEAQ. CDR3 in DNA: TGTGCCAGCGGCTTCCAGACTTCTGGGGCCAACGTCCTGACTTTC. Amino acids: CASGFQTSGANVLTF.

This clonotype has just a few counts. J is TRBJ2-7 and V is TRBV19; 7 bases line up with TRBD1. The CDR3 is 14 amino acids. CDR1 is LNHDA, CDR2 SQIVND, per germline (reference sequence). V was clipped by 4 bases and J by 0 bases; unmatched bases: 3. This CDR3 reads CASSKQGSSYEQYF. The CDR3 DNA follows: TGTGCCAGTAGTAAACAGGGGAGCTCCTACGAGCAGTACTTC.

This clonotype has just a few counts. This chain connects TRBV12-3 or TRBV12-4 to TRBJ2-3; D is undetermined. There are 14 residues in the CDR3. With 3 bases removed from V and 2 bases from J, the gap between germline ends came to 9 bases. CDR3 loop: CASSFTSPTDTQYF. The CDR3 nucleotides are TGTGCCAGCAGTTTCACGTCCCCCACAGATACGCAGTATTTT.

The chain joins TRBV9 to TRBJ2-4; a possible D gene is TRBD1 (7 bases). V was clipped by 0 bases and J by 3 bases, with 10 bases between them. This CDR3 comprises 15 residues. CDR1 SGDLS and CDR2 YYNGEE come from the germline V gene. The CDR3 reads CASSVAGGIKNIQYF. The CDR3 DNA reads TGTGCCAGCAGCGTAGCAGGGGGGATCAAAAACATTCAGTACTTC. Supplemented by reference TRBV9 and TRBJ2-4, the full variable domain reads DSGVTQTPKHLITATGQRVTLRCSPRSGDLSVYWYQQSLDQGLQFLIQYYNGEERAKGNILERFSAQQFPDLHSELNLSSLELGDSALYFCASSVAGGIKNIQYFGAGTRLSVL.

The chain recombines TRBV6-5 with TRBJ1-5; TRBD1 matches at 7 bases. Germline V CDR1 and CDR2: MNHEY, SVGAGI. The V gene end was trimmed by 7 bases and the J gene end by 0 bases; junction bases not matched to a gene: 3. This CDR3 is 14 amino acids long. CDR3 residues: CASKGTVSNQPQHF. CDR3 DNA: TGTGCCAGCAAAGGGACAGTTAGCAATCAGCCCCAGCATTTT.

This clonotype showed up many times. The chain links TRBV25-1 to TRBJ2-2, with D perhaps given as TRBD1 or TRBD2 (5 bases each). The V end was cut by 7 bases, the J end by 2 bases, with 14 bases between. The length of the CDR3 is 15 residues. Germline lookup yields CDR1 MGHDK and CDR2 SYGVNS. The CDR3 region is CASTPGRFNTGELFF. The CDR3 nucleotides read TGTGCCAGCACTCCGGGACGGTTTAACACCGGGGAGCTGTTTTTT.

The sample holds a few counts of this clonotype. This chain uses TRBV28 with TRBJ2-1; 11 bases align to TRBD2. Losses at the gene ends were 6 bases for V and 4 bases for J; bases not matched to a gene: 8. Germline CDR1 reads MDHEN; CDR2 reads SYDVKM. The CDR3 is 16 amino acids. The CDR3 loop reads CASSTKLAGVYNEQFF. The CDR3, as DNA: TGTGCCAGCAGCACCAAACTAGCGGGAGTTTACAATGAGCAGTTCTTC.

This chain links TRBV15 with TRBJ2-7; 8 nucleotides match TRBD2. The CDR3 covers 16 residues. CDR1 is LNHNV, CDR2 YYDKDF, per germline (reference sequence). Trimming took 6 bases from V and 6 from J; bases not matched to a gene: 16. The CDR3 region has the DNA TGTGCCACCAGATCCCACGGAGGCGGGGGGAGGGTCGAGCAGTACGTC. Its protein is CATRSHGGGGRVEQYV.

To note about this clonotype: This CDR3 is missing its conserved last phenylalanine or tryptophan, likely due to a read error. The chain employs TRBV4-1 and TRBJ1-6; 7 nucleotides agree with TRBD1. Germline CDR1 is MGHRA and CDR2 is YSYEKL. V was clipped by 3 bases and J by 8 bases; unmatched bases: 7. The CDR3 loop spans 15 amino acids. The CDR3 reads CASSQVEGADSPLHS. In DNA form, the CDR3 reads TGCGCCAGCAGCCAGGTTGAGGGGGCAGATTCACCCCTCCACTCT.

This clonotype was picked up many times. The DNA of the CDR3 is TGTGCCAGCAGCCCCCTGGGGCCTATGAACACTGAAGCTTTCTTT. Translated: CASSPLGPMNTEAFF. This chain joins TRBV7-6 and TRBJ1-1; tentatively, D is TRBD1 (5 bases). This CDR3 contains 15 residues. V gave up 5 bases and J gave up 0 bases, with 13 bases separating them. Germline CDR1 and CDR2: SGHVS and FNYEAQ. Supplemented by reference TRBV7-6 and TRBJ1-1, the full variable domain reads GAGVSQSPRYKVTKRGQDVALRCDPISGHVSLYWYRQALGQGPEFLTYFNYEAQQDKSGLPNDRFSAERPEGSISTLTIQRTEQRDSAMYRCASSPLGPMNTEAFFGQGTRLTVV.

This clonotype was found many times. This chain links TRBV7-2 with TRBJ2-1, with a tentative D call TRBD1 (6 bases). The germline V gene encodes CDR1 SGHTA and CDR2 FQGNSA. V lost 4 bases and J 4 bases, leaving 8 bases between the germline ends. CDR3 length: 13 amino acids. As DNA, the CDR3 is TGTGCCAGCAGCTGGACAGCTTACAATGAGCAGTTCTTC. It is translated as CASSWTAYNEQFF.

This clonotype has a handful of counts. The chain has TRBV6-5 and TRBJ2-2; D call uncertain. CDR1 and CDR2 (germline): MNHEY, SVGAGI. Between the trimmed V and J ends, which lost 7 bases and 4 bases, there was a span of 16 bases. The CDR3 extends over 15 amino acids. The CDR3 region is CASTSVEQSTGELFF. The CDR3 nucleotides read TGTGCCAGCACCTCGGTGGAACAGAGCACCGGGGAGCTGTTTTTT.

The sample holds a few counts of this clonotype. The V call is TRBV7-9, the J call TRBJ2-7; 8 nucleotides agree with TRBD2. CDR3 size: 14 residues. The V gene end was trimmed by 5 bases and the J gene end by 6 bases; junction bases not matched to a gene: 9. CDR1 and CDR2 (germline): SEHNR, FQNEAQ (reference sequence). CDR3 DNA sequence: TGTGCCAGCAGCGACCGGGGGGGCCTCTCCGAGCAGTACTTC. Translation gives CASSDRGGLSEQYF. The complete variable domain, with remaining parts taken from reference TRBV7-9 and TRBJ2-7, reads DTGVSQNPRHKITKRGQNVTFRCDPISEHNRLYWYRQTLGQGPEFLTYFQNEAQLEKSRLLSDRFSAERPKGSFSTLEIQRTEQGDSAMYLCASSDRGGLSEQYFGPGTRLTVT.

The CDR3 DNA is TGTGCCAGCAGCTTGGATCTCAGTGAAGCTTTCTTT. As protein: CASSLDLSEAFF. The rearrangement links TRBV5-6 to TRBJ1-1; D is unclear. V was shortened by 0 bases and J by 7 bases, with 7 bases between the two germline ends. This CDR3 has 12 residues. CDR1 is SGHDT and CDR2 is YYEEEE in the germline V gene.

The chain recombines TRBV20-1 with TRBJ2-7; TRBD2 is a possible D gene (5 bases). The germline gives CDR1 DFQATT, CDR2 SNEGSKA (reference sequence). The V and J ends lost 0 bases and 1 base respectively, with 10 bases between them. The CDR3 runs 14 residues. The CDR3 reads CSARDNGESYEQYV. In nucleotides, the CDR3 is TGCAGTGCTAGAGATAACGGGGAGTCCTACGAGCAGTACGTC.

The V and J genes are TRBV2 and TRBJ1-4, with 10 bases fitting TRBD1. In germline, CDR1 is SNHLY, CDR2 FYNNEI. V dropped 8 bases and J dropped 3; count of bases not matched to a gene: 6. There are 15 residues in the CDR3. The CDR3 spells CASRDRGGPNEKLFF. The CDR3 DNA follows: TGTGCCAGCCGGGACAGGGGTGGGCCTAATGAAAAACTGTTTTTT.

This clonotype was counted between two and nine times. The rearrangement joins TRBV29-1 to TRBJ2-6; weak D call: TRBD1 (6 bases). The CDR3 runs 19 residues. Trimming took 1 base from V and 0 from J, leaving 19 bases between them. CDR1 and CDR2 (germline): SQVTM, ANQGSEA. The CDR3 DNA follows: TGCAGCGTTGAAGCAAGATCACAGGGTCGGTTCTCTGGGGCCAACGTCCTGACTTTC. This encodes CSVEARSQGRFSGANVLTF.

Ten or more counts support this clonotype. The chain couples TRBV4-3 to TRBJ1-1, with TRBD1 as a possible D gene (6 bases). The V end was cut by 0 bases, the J end by 6 bases, with 17 bases between. CDR1 is LGHNA, CDR2 YSLEER, per germline. CDR3 length equals 16 residues. CDR3 residues: CASSQDLQGRVPEAFF. As DNA, the CDR3 is TGCGCCAGCAGCCAAGACCTACAGGGCAGGGTGCCTGAAGCTTTCTTT.

Details on this clonotype: A read error may produce the germline difference seen at one junction end. This chain links TRBV27 with TRBJ2-1; D gene ambiguous. Germline CDR1 and CDR2: MNHEY and SMNVEV (reference sequence). CDR3 length equals 11 residues. The CDR3 DNA reads TGTTCCAGCAGTGTGTTTGGTGAGCAGTTCTTC. Protein product: CSSSVFGEQFF.